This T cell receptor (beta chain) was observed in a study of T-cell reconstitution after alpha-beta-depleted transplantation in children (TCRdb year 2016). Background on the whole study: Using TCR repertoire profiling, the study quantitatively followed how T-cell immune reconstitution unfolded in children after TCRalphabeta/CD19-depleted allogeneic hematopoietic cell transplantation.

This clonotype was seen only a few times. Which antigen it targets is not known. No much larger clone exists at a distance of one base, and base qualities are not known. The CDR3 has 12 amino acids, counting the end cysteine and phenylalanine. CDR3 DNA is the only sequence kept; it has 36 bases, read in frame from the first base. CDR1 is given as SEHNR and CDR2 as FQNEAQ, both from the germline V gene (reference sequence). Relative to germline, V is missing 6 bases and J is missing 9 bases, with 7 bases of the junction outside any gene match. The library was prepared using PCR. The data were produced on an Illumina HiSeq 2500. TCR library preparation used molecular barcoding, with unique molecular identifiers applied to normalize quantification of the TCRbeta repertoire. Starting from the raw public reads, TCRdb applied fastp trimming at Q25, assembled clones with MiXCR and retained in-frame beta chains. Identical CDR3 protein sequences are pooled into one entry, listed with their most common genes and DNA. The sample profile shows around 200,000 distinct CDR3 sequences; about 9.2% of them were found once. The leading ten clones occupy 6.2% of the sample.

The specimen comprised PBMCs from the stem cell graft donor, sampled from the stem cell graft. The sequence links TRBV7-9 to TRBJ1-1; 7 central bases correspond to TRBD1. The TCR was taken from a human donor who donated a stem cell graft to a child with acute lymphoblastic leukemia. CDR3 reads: CASRLTGSKAFF. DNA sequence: TGTGCCAGCAGATTGACAGGGAGTAAAGCTTTCTTT.